This record looks at one T cell receptor beta chain sequence and its context. At the DNA level, this CDR3 is encoded by other sequences in the same sample as well. This entry belongs to a study of shared clonotypes between healthy human individuals. Germline V lookup: CDR1 SGHNT, CDR2 YYREEE (reference sequence). Unmatched junction bases numbered 8, after V lost 2 bases and J lost 2 bases. CDR3 size: 17 residues. Positively selected for CCR7, the CD45RO-negative cells used as naive CD8 cells excluded terminally differentiated effector memory CD45RA+ cells. Sequencing used immunoSEQ multiplex PCR; TCRdb keeps in-frame clones, though not all of them. The sample lists millions of clones; about 95% were seen once.

The chain couples TRBV5-4 to TRBJ2-7; the match to TRBD2 covers 12 bases. This clonotype was obtained from a man aged 18 to 30 in good health. The sample comprised naive CD8+ T cells sorted from blood. CDR3 region: CASSFIPTSGRTYEQYF. The CDR3 DNA reads TGTGCCAGCAGCTTCATCCCGACTAGCGGGAGAACCTACGAGCAGTACTTC.